This T cell receptor beta chain is from a study of blood T cells in healthy people across ages. The CDR3 consists of 15 residues. V was shortened by 1 base and J by 2 bases, with 9 bases between the two germline ends. Germline V gene sequence: CDR1 LNHNV, CDR2 YYDKDF (reference sequence). This clonotype was counted ten times or more. Then a second PCR, running roughly 6 to 11 cycles, was carried out with a sample-barcoded 5' primer and a J-beta primer mix. Each cDNA molecule, via a template-switch adaptor with 12 random nucleotides, was tagged. TCRdb re-called the 5' RACE reads with MiXCR, one entry per CDR3 protein. The sample gives some 890,000 distinct CDR3 sequences, about 27% of which show up once; 10% to 13% is in the top ten. These sequences were also reported in another study, on T cells of mothers and their children.

Sequenced: blood. This TCR was recovered from a woman in her 40s in good health. The V and J genes are TRBV15 and TRBJ2-1; D unresolved. As DNA, the CDR3 is TGTGCCACCAGCAGAGCGCCCTCAACCTACAATGAGCAGTTCTTC. Its protein product is CATSRAPSTYNEQFF.